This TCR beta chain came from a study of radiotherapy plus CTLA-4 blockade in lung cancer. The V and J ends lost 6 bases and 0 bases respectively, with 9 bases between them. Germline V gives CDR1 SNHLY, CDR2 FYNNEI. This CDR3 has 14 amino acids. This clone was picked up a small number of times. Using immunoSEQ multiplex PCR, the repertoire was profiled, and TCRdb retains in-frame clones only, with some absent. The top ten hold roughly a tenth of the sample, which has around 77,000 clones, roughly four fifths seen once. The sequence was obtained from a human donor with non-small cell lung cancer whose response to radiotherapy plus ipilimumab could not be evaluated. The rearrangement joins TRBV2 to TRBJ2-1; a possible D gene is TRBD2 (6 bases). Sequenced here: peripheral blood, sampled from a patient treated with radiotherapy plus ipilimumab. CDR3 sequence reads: CASSPTSSYNEQFF. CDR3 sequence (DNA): TGTGCCAGCAGCCCGACTAGCTCCTACAATGAGCAGTTCTTC.